This T cell receptor (beta chain) was obtained from a study of CD8+CD57+ T cells in acquired aplastic anemia. About the research overall: Sorting CD4+ and CD8+ cells gave DNA averaging approximately 3 ug.

By flow cytometry, patients selected for sequencing had shown an expansion of CD8+CD57+ cells. All patients had severe acquired aplastic anemia. Trimming took 4 bases from V and 14 from J, leaving 14 bases between them. Germline CDR1 and CDR2: LNHDA and SQIVND (reference sequence). The CDR3 has 11 residues. It was genomic DNA that served as the template for profiling TCR beta VDJ and CDR3. MiXCR was run by TCRdb on the reads, yielding one entry per CDR3 protein. In the table there are around 190,000 distinct CDR3 sequences, about 50% of which are singletons. This clonotype was observed many times. Its antigen is unknown. Overall study findings and caveats: Comparison of patients with controls identified nearly 30 shared CD8+ CDR3 sequences. CD8+ Simpson's diversity in patients was not significantly different from that in controls.

The receptor was derived from a human donor with aplastic anemia. The sample comprised sorted CD4+, CD8+, or CD8+CD57+ T cells (not recorded which) from PBMCs. This chain joins TRBV19 and TRBJ1-2; D possibly corresponds to TRBD1 (6 bases). The chain's CDR3 is CASSTYREQTF. Written as DNA, the CDR3 is TGTGCCAGTAGTACATACAGGGAGCAGACCTTC.